Listed below are T cell receptor beta chains from one sample, sequenced in a study of cytomegalovirus exposure and HLA in healthy donors. Using immunoSEQ multiplex PCR, the repertoire was profiled, and TCRdb retains in-frame clones only, with some absent. In the table there are 150,000 to 200,000 clones, 85% to 90% of which are singletons. Sequencing was performed on PBMCs. The receptors here all came from a woman in her 30s in good health and CMV-seronegative. Both conserved end residues are part of each CDR3. The order of the fields is V gene, D gene, clone size, J gene, CDR3 protein, CDR3 DNA. A D gene is named only where the DNA matches it firmly. Part of the rows lack a size; the others show once, few, many or a class for expanded clones.

TRBV6-5	NA	few	TRBJ1-3	CASSPRVLSGNTIYF	TGTGCCAGCAGCCCGCGGGTGCTCTCTGGAAACACCATATATTTT
TRBV5-1	TRBD1	NA	TRBJ2-7	CASSLAAGGFYEQYF	TGCGCCAGCAGCTTGGCTGCAGGGGGCTTCTACGAGCAGTACTTC
TRBV19	NA	NA	TRBJ2-2	CASSIWGRPGELFF	TGTGCCAGTAGTATATGGGGGCGTCCCGGGGAGCTGTTTTTT
TRBV11-2	TRBD2	NA	TRBJ2-1	CASSPGLQYNEQFF	TGTGCCAGCAGCCCGGGACTACAGTACAATGAGCAGTTCTTC
TRBV30	NA	once	TRBJ1-1	CAWSVSAAGNTEAFF	TGTGCCTGGAGTGTATCTGCCGCAGGCAACACTGAAGCTTTCTTT
TRBV13	TRBD1	NA	TRBJ2-7	CASSSIYLPRDRGTYEQYF	TGTGCCAGCAGCTCCATCTACCTGCCCAGGGACAGGGGAACCTACGAGCAGTACTTC
TRBV12-1	NA	once	TRBJ2-7	CASSFATGCYEQYF	TGTGCCAGCAGCTTTGCCACGGGATGCTACGAGCAGTACTTC
TRBV5-4	NA	NA	TRBJ1-3	CASSLFAGANAGNTIYF	TGTGCCAGCAGCTTGTTCGCAGGCGCTAACGCTGGAAACACCATATATTTT
TRBV6-1	NA	NA	TRBJ1-2	CASSESRASYGYTF	TGTGCCAGCAGTGAATCGCGAGCATCCTATGGCTACACCTTC
TRBV4-2	TRBD1	NA	TRBJ2-7	CASSQGFGRGTHYEQYF	TGTGCCAGCAGCCAAGGTTTTGGCAGGGGGACACATTACGAGCAGTACTTC
TRBV30	NA	NA	TRBJ1-1	CAWSHDSMNTEAFF	TGTGCCTGGAGTCATGACAGCATGAACACTGAAGCTTTCTTT
TRBV27	NA	NA	TRBJ2-3	CASSFLVSRGGSTDTQYF	TGTGCCAGCAGTTTCTTGGTCTCAAGGGGGGGCAGCACAGATACGCAGTATTTT
TRBV6-1	NA	once	TRBJ2-1	CASSHTQGGNEQFF	TGTGCCAGCAGCCACACCCAGGGGGGCAATGAGCAGTTCTTC
TRBV6-1	TRBD1	few	TRBJ1-5	CASSEAEQGRKHF	TGTGCCAGCAGTGAAGCGGAACAGGGGAGAAAACATTTT
TRBV5-1	TRBD2	NA	TRBJ2-3	CASSLAGGRADTQYF	TGCGCCAGCAGCTTAGCGGGGGGGCGTGCAGATACGCAGTATTTT
TRBV7-8	TRBD1	NA	TRBJ1-2	CASSLITGVNYGYTF	TGTGCCAGCAGCCTCATTACAGGGGTTAACTATGGCTACACCTTC
TRBV20-1	NA	few	TRBJ1-2	CSARVEVSYTF	TGCAGTGCCCGAGTTGAGGTTAGCTACACCTTC
TRBV5-1	TRBD1	NA	TRBJ1-1	CASSSGDRLNTEAFF	TGCGCCAGCAGCTCGGGGGACAGACTGAACACTGAAGCTTTCTTT
TRBV7-9	TRBD1	NA	TRBJ1-1	CASSSTGGYTEAFF	TGTGCCAGCAGCTCGACAGGGGGATACACTGAAGCTTTCTTT
TRBV27	NA	NA	TRBJ1-1	CASGLRMNTEAFF	TGTGCCAGCGGACTTCGGATGAACACTGAAGCTTTCTTT
TRBV27	NA	once	TRBJ2-5	CASSKTDQSAQYF	TGTGCCAGCAGTAAGACTGACCAGTCGGCCCAGTACTTC
TRBV5-1	NA	once	TRBJ2-5	CASSLGTAEETQYF	TGCGCCAGCAGCTTGGGGACAGCCGAAGAGACCCAGTACTTC
TRBV14	TRBD1	NA	TRBJ2-7	CASSQGQPVLYEQYF	TGTGCCAGCAGCCAGGGACAGCCGGTCCTCTACGAGCAGTACTTC
TRBV30	NA	NA	TRBJ1-6	CAWIPPSRDNSPLHF	TGTGCCTGGATCCCTCCATCTCGGGATAATTCACCCCTCCACTTT
TRBV9	NA	once	TRBJ2-1	CASSTDIYNEQFF	TGTGCCAGCAGCACCGACATCTACAATGAGCAGTTCTTC
TRBV4-1	TRBD2	NA	TRBJ2-1	CASSQIGLAEYNEQFF	TGCGCCAGCAGCCAGATTGGACTAGCGGAATACAATGAGCAGTTCTTC
TRBV27	NA	few	TRBJ1-2	CASSGLGHGYTF	TGTGCCAGCAGCGGACTTGGGCATGGCTACACCTTC
TRBV5-1	NA	few	TRBJ2-7	CASSSEGRSYEQYF	TGCGCCAGCAGCTCAGAAGGGAGGTCCTACGAGCAGTACTTC
TRBV2	NA	NA	TRBJ1-2	CASSEFDSSHGYTF	TGTGCCAGCAGTGAATTCGACAGCTCCCATGGCTACACCTTC
TRBV5-1	TRBD1	NA	TRBJ1-2	CASSFLLDRGGYGYTF	TGCGCCAGCAGCTTTCTTTTGGACAGGGGAGGCTATGGCTACACCTTC
TRBV10-3	NA	NA	TRBJ2-3	CAITDEMTELSKSTDTQYF	TGTGCCATCACGGACGAAATGACAGAGCTAAGTAAGAGCACAGATACGCAGTATTTT
TRBV14	NA	once	TRBJ1-3	CASSQDSSSGNTIYF	TGTGCCAGCAGCCAAGATTCTAGCTCTGGAAACACCATATATTTT
TRBV4-1	NA	NA	TRBJ2-2	CASSQEGQHTGELFF	TGCGCCAGCAGCCAAGAAGGACAGCACACCGGGGAGCTGTTTTTT
TRBV2	TRBD2	NA	TRBJ2-3	CASRGGGAIDTQYF	TGTGCCAGCAGGGGCGGGGGGGCAATAGATACGCAGTATTTT
TRBV4-1	NA	NA	TRBJ2-1	CASSQDPRASDYNEQFF	TGCGCCAGCAGCCAAGATCCTCGGGCTAGCGACTACAATGAGCAGTTCTTC
TRBV11-2	NA	NA	TRBJ1-1	CASQAPREGNTEAFF	TGTGCCAGCCAGGCACCGAGGGAGGGGAACACTGAAGCTTTCTTT
TRBV2	NA	NA	TRBJ2-1	CASSRTGTTSYNEQFF	TGTGCCAGCAGCAGGACCGGGACAACCTCCTACAATGAGCAGTTCTTC
TRBV7-2	TRBD2	NA	TRBJ2-3	CASSPLAGDADTQYF	TGTGCCAGCAGCCCGCTAGCGGGGGATGCAGATACGCAGTATTTT
TRBV10-3	TRBD1	NA	TRBJ1-1	CAIRGQKLNTEAFF	TGTGCCATCAGGGGACAGAAGTTGAACACTGAAGCTTTCTTT
TRBV6-1	NA	NA	TRBJ2-2	CASTRSGATGELFF	TGTGCCAGCACCCGGTCAGGGGCTACCGGGGAGCTGTTTTTT
TRBV5-1	NA	NA	TRBJ2-7	CASSRQDSYEQYF	TGCGCCAGCAGCAGGCAGGACTCCTACGAGCAGTACTTC
TRBV5-4	NA	NA	TRBJ2-7	CASSLAGFYEQYF	TGTGCCAGCAGCTTGGCAGGGTTCTACGAGCAGTACTTC
TRBV15	NA	NA	TRBJ2-2	CATSTRKEVGELFF	TGTGCCACCAGCACTAGAAAGGAGGTCGGGGAGCTGTTTTTT
TRBV5-8	TRBD2	NA	TRBJ2-7	CASSGGGLPSYEQYF	TGTGCCAGCAGCGGCGGGGGGCTACCCTCCTACGAGCAGTACTTC
TRBV7-8	TRBD2	NA	TRBJ2-2	CASSPLAGGPGELFF	TGTGCCAGCAGCCCGCTAGCGGGGGGGCCCGGGGAGCTGTTTTTT